The clone carrying this TCR beta chain was counted many times. No antigen is known for it. Every molecule of TCR cDNA had its own unique molecular identifier. TCRdb passed the 5' RACE reads through MiXCR, listing each CDR3 protein once. The repertoire consists of 20,000 or so distinct CDR3 sequences, with more than 5.5% occurring once and the leading ten covering about 4%. This entry is derived from a study of spatial heterogeneity in lung cancer. In the study overall: Matched bulk RNA-seq yielded a T cell module score, and TCR transcript counts in tumor regions correlated strongly with that score.

This CDR3 spans 14 amino acids. Germline CDR1 GTSNPN, CDR2 SVGIG (reference sequence). Trimming at V came to 3 bases and at J to 5 bases, leaving 4 bases not matched to a gene. Noted time point: sample taken at primary tumor resection. Donors were roughly 70 untreated early-stage non-small cell lung cancer patients. No cells were sorted before sequencing. The whole RNA sequenced was extracted from tumor, nontumor lung or frozen PBMC. Study conclusions and caveats: Within tumors, counts of expanded alpha and beta TCRs tracked tumor mutation counts.

The starting material was lung tumor tissue, obtained at surgery. The receptor's source is a female donor with early-stage non-small cell lung cancer. This chain links TRBV30 with TRBJ2-3, with 11 bases identical to TRBD2. CDR3 residues: CAWRLAGGGDTQYF. CDR3 nucleotide sequence: TGTGCCTGGAGGTTAGCGGGAGGGGGAGATACGCAGTATTTT. The entire variable domain, with the rest obtained from reference TRBV30 and TRBJ2-3, is as follows: SQTIHQWPATLVQPVGSPLSLECTVEGTSNPNLYWYRQAAGRGLQLLFYSVGIGQISSEVPQNLSASRPQDRQFILSSKKLLLSDSGFYLCAWRLAGGGDTQYFGPGTRLTVL.